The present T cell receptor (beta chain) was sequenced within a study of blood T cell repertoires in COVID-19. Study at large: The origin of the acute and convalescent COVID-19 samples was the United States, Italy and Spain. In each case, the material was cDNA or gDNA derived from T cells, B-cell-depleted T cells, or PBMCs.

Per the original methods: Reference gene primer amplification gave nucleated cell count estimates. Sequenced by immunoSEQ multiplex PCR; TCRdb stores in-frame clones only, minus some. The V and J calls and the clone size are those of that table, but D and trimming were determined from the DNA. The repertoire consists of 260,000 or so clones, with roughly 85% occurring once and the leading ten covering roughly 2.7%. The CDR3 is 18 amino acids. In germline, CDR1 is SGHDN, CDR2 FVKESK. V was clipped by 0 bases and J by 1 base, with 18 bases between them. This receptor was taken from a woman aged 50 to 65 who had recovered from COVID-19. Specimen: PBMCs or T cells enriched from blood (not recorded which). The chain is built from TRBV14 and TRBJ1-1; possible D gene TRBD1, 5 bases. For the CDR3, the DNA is TGTGCCAGCAGCCAAGATTTGTGGAGGGGCTTTGGGAACACTGAAGCTTTCTTT. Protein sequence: CASSQDLWRGFGNTEAFF.